The 10 T cell receptor beta chains given below trace back to one sample, sequenced in a study of Ad26.COV2.S vaccination and SARS-CoV-2 variants. Data came from immunoSEQ multiplex PCR; TCRdb stores just in-frame clones and leaves some out. The table records roughly 410,000 clones, 83% of them present only once. As to treatment: over 15 received Ad26.COV2.S at low or high dose, single or two shots; about 5 received placebo; per-sample allocation not given. Sampling happened 63 days after the first vaccine or placebo injection. The material was peripheral blood, obtained in a trial of Ad26.COV2.S vaccine versus placebo. The receptors stem from a person between 18 and 65 years old who received the Ad26.COV2.S COVID-19 vaccine or a placebo.

The chain combines TRBV29-1 with TRBJ2-3, with D maybe TRBD1 (5 bases). The V end lost 1 base, the J end lost 6 bases, and 11 bases lay between the germline ends. The V gene's germline CDR1 is SQVTM and CDR2 ANQGSEA. This CDR3 is 13 amino acids long. CDR3 loop: CSVEGQGRDTQYF. For the CDR3, the DNA is TGCAGCGTTGAAGGGCAGGGTCGCGATACGCAGTATTTT.

The chain has TRBV5-1 and TRBJ1-2; TRBD1 aligns across 7 bases. The CDR3 totals 14 residues. The V and J ends lost 0 bases and 2 bases, in that order; junction bases with no gene match: 1. CDR1 and CDR2 from the germline V gene are SGHRS and YFSETQ. The CDR3 sequence is CASSLVQGNYGYTF. The CDR3 DNA sequence: TGCGCCAGCAGCTTGGTACAGGGGAACTATGGCTACACCTTC.

The chain has TRBV5-1 and TRBJ2-5; D is perhaps TRBD2 (6 bases). The ends were cut back, 4 bases at V and 5 bases at J, with 18 bases in the middle. This CDR3 region has 15 residues. Germline loops: CDR1 SGHRS, CDR2 YFSETQ. The DNA of the CDR3 is TGCGCCAGCAGCCCGTTATCCGGGACTTCGGAGACCCAGTACTTC. Protein sequence: CASSPLSGTSETQYF.

The CDR3 bases are TGTGCCACCAGTGACCCAGGGGCGGCAGATACGCAGTATTTT. This encodes CATSDPGAADTQYF. The chain couples TRBV24-1 to TRBJ2-3; maybe TRBD1 (6 bases). The germline gives CDR1 KGHDR, CDR2 SFDVKD. Deletions cut 4 bases from V and 4 bases from J, with 11 bases between. The CDR3 length is 14 residues.

The chain has TRBV6-2 or TRBV6-3 and TRBJ2-6; the match to TRBD1 covers 9 bases. The CDR3 has 19 residues. With V trimmed by 2 bases and J by 5 bases, 13 bases remained unmatched. Germline V gene sequence: CDR1 MNHEY, CDR2 SVGEGT. In nucleotides, the CDR3 is TGTGCCAGCAGTTACGAGAGCATTACAGGGGGCGCGAGGGCCAACGTCCTGACTTTC. Protein: CASSYESITGGARANVLTF.

V and J are TRBV24-1 and TRBJ2-3, with TRBD2 as a possible D gene (6 bases). Germline-derived CDR1 and CDR2 are KGHDR and SFDVKD. V was clipped by 3 bases and J by 6 bases, with 15 bases between them. This CDR3 comprises 15 residues. Here the CDR3 DNA reads TGTGCCACCAGTGATCCGCCGACTAGTTTGGATACGCAGTATTTT. This sequence encodes CATSDPPTSLDTQYF.

The V gene is TRBV19, the J gene TRBJ1-1, with 9 nucleotides matching TRBD1. V lost 5 bases and J lost 5; bases outside the gene matches: 3. Germline V gene sequence: CDR1 LNHDA, CDR2 SQIVND (reference sequence). This CDR3 has 13 residues. The CDR3 here is CASSGTGSTEAFF. The CDR3 nucleotides read TGTGCCAGTAGTGGGACAGGGTCTACTGAAGCTTTCTTT. The whole variable domain, filled in from reference TRBV19 and TRBJ1-1, reads DGGITQSPKYLFRKEGQNVTLSCEQNLNHDAMYWYRQDPGQGLRLIYYSQIVNDFQKGDIAEGYSVSREKKESFPLTVTSAQKNPTAFYLCASSGTGSTEAFFGQGTRLTVV.

V and J are TRBV30 and TRBJ1-6; 9 bases align to TRBD1. The CDR3 sequence is 14 residues long. The V segment lost 2 bases and the J segment 7 bases; nucleotides outside the gene matches: 3. Germline assignment: CDR1 GTSNPN and CDR2 SVGIG (reference sequence). The CDR3 DNA follows: TGTGCCTGGAGTTTTGGACAGGGGAATTCACCCCTCCACTTT. Translated, it gives CAWSFGQGNSPLHF.

The chain carries TRBV6-2 or TRBV6-3 and TRBJ1-2, with D unclear. Trimming took 1 base from V and 3 from J, leaving 6 bases between them. This CDR3 has 13 residues. Germline values: CDR1 MNHEY, CDR2 SVGEGT. CDR3 sequence (DNA): TGTGCCAGCAGTTACTTCGGAGACTATGGCTACACCTTC. The encoded protein is CASSYFGDYGYTF.

This clone came up once. V is TRBV27 and J is TRBJ2-7; 8 positions agree with TRBD2. V lost 5 bases, J lost 4 bases, and 7 bases stayed unmatched. The CDR3 runs 14 residues. Germline CDR1 reads MNHEY; CDR2 reads SMNVEV (reference sequence). The CDR3 loop reads CASSIWSGGYEQYF. The CDR3 region has the DNA TGTGCCAGCAGTATTTGGTCGGGAGGGTACGAGCAGTACTTC.